This TCR beta chain was sequenced in a study of T cells in Graves' hyperthyroidism and ophthalmopathy. The study, taken as a whole, reports: Ophthalmopathy was model-predicted a median roughly 6.2 months pre-onset. In the blood, most expanded thyroid clonotypes above 0.001 appeared as well.

TCR beta CDR3 regions were amplified from RNA transcripts. With the HTBI primer set, the TCR CDR3 went through a first round of RT-PCR. TCRdb used MiXCR to reprocess the multiplex PCR reads, holding one entry per CDR3 protein. The sample carries around 370,000 distinct CDR3 sequences, about 18% recorded once. Trimming pared 2 bases from V and 0 bases from J, leaving 8 bases between. The V gene's germline CDR1 is GTSNPN and CDR2 SVGIG (reference sequence). CDR3 length equals 13 residues. Patients with ophthalmopathy all had a Clinical Activity Score of at least 3, a NOSPECS grade of at least 4 and duration under 3 months. Patients were excluded for uncontrolled infection, other autoimmune disease, pregnancy or lactation. Remarks on this clonotype: Antigen unknown.

The V and J genes are TRBV30 and TRBJ2-7, with D hard to call. This sequence was found in a man younger than 35 with Graves' ophthalmopathy. The sample taken for sequencing was blood. The chain's CDR3 is CAWSTASSYEQYF. The CDR3 nucleotides are TGTGCCTGGAGTACAGCGAGCTCCTACGAGCAGTACTTC.